The 29 T cell receptor beta chains in this list originate from one sample, sequenced in a study of T cells in Graves' hyperthyroidism and ophthalmopathy. Amplification targeted TCR beta CDR3 regions from RNA transcripts. Carried out on the TCR CDR3, a first-round RT-PCR used the HTBI primer set. Via MiXCR, TCRdb re-called the multiplex PCR reads, giving one row per CDR3 protein. In the table there are more than 300,000 distinct CDR3 sequences, 17% of which are singletons. The sequencing input was blood. Receptor source: a woman younger than 45 with Graves' hyperthyroidism that later progressed to Graves' ophthalmopathy.

This clonotype was counted ten times or more. V and J are TRBV20-1 and TRBJ1-2; 7 positions agree with TRBD1. This CDR3 has 14 amino acids. Unmatched junction bases numbered 11, after V lost 8 bases and J lost 2 bases. Germline CDR1 is DFQATT and CDR2 is SNEGSKA (reference sequence). This CDR3 reads CSSLTKDRNYGYTF. Written as DNA, the CDR3 is TGCAGTTCCCTGACCAAGGACAGGAACTATGGCTACACCTTC.

This clonotype has a count of ten or more. This chain links TRBV6-1 with TRBJ1-1; D is undetermined. Germline V gene data show CDR1 as MNHNS and CDR2 as SASEGT. The CDR3 runs 16 residues. The V end lost 1 base, the J end lost 3 bases, and 15 bases lay between the germline ends. CDR3 residues: CASSEVVGRVHTEAFF. The CDR3 DNA reads TGTGCCAGCAGTGAAGTGGTAGGACGAGTACACACTGAAGCTTTCTTT.

Many counts were recorded for this clonotype. V is TRBV11-2 and J is TRBJ1-1; D unresolved. This CDR3 is built from 11 residues. V dropped 0 bases and J dropped 10 bases, with 6 bases sitting between them. CDR1 is SGHAT, CDR2 FQNNGV, per germline. DNA for the CDR3: TGTGCCAGCAGCTTAGAGGTTGGAGCTTTCTTT. It yields the protein CASSLEVGAFF.

The gene calls are TRBV25-1 and TRBJ1-2, with a possible D match to TRBD1 (5 bases). With 5 bases removed from V and 7 bases from J, the gap between germline ends came to 17 bases. Germline V gene data show CDR1 as MGHDK and CDR2 as SYGVNS. This CDR3 contains 14 residues. The CDR3 sequence is CASSYGADSSGYTF. CDR3 coding DNA: TGTGCCAGCAGTTACGGGGCCGACAGTAGTGGCTACACCTTC.

The chain links TRBV4-1 to TRBJ2-1; a weak D match, TRBD2 (6 bases). Deletions cut 0 bases from V and 8 bases from J, with 20 bases between. The CDR3 has 17 amino acids. Germline assignment: CDR1 MGHRA and CDR2 YSYEKL. The CDR3 loop is CASSQDTRSTGDDEQFF. Written as DNA, the CDR3 is TGCGCCAGCAGCCAAGATACGAGGAGCACGGGGGACGATGAGCAGTTCTTC.

The rearrangement links TRBV11-2 to TRBJ1-5; 10 nucleotides align to TRBD1. The CDR3 is 17 residues long. The ends lost 4 bases at V and 3 bases at J; junction bases unmatched: 9. In germline, CDR1 is SGHAT, CDR2 FQNNGV. The CDR3, as DNA: TGTGCCAGCAGCTCCGGGACAGGGGCGACATTCAATCAGCCCCAGCATTTT. Its translation: CASSSGTGATFNQPQHF.

This clonotype was seen many times. This chain links TRBV12-3 or TRBV12-4 with TRBJ2-3, with D maybe TRBD1 (6 bases). The V end was cut by 3 bases, the J end by 5 bases, with 12 bases between. The CDR3 sequence is 14 residues long. The chain's CDR3 is CASSFRGFGDTQYF. The CDR3 nucleotides are TGTGCCAGCAGTTTCAGGGGTTTCGGAGATACGCAGTATTTT.

In this sample, this clonotype turned up a few times. As DNA, the CDR3 is TGTGCCAGCAGCCAATCTTGGGGGTTTAAGGGACAGCGCAATCAGCCCCAGCATTTT. Residues: CASSQSWGFKGQRNQPQHF. The V and J genes are TRBV3-1 and TRBJ1-5; TRBD1 agrees at 7 bases. Germline trimming cut 2 bases from V and 2 bases from J; bases unmatched to any gene: 15. The germline CDR1 and CDR2 sequences are LGHDT and YNNKEL (reference sequence). The CDR3 is 19 residues long. The full variable domain, in which reference TRBV3-1 and TRBJ1-5 provide the parts outside the CDR3, is DTAVSQTPKYLVTQMGNDKSIKCEQNLGHDTMYWYKQDSKKFLKIMFSYNNKELIINETVPNRFSPKSPDKAHLNLHINSLELGDSAVYFCASSQSWGFKGQRNQPQHFGDGTRLSIL.

This clonotype was seen ten or more times. This chain links TRBV11-2 with TRBJ2-7, with 12 bases aligning to TRBD2. Germline V CDR1 and CDR2: SGHAT, FQNNGV. The CDR3 covers 17 residues. J was trimmed by 0 bases and V by 4 bases; bases with no gene match: 7. CDR3 nucleotides: TGTGCCAGCAGCTCAACTAGCGGGGGGTCGAGCTCCTACGAGCAGTACTTC. As protein: CASSSTSGGSSSYEQYF.

This clonotype has at least ten counts. This chain joins TRBV20-1 and TRBJ2-1, with 7 bases identical to TRBD1. CDR1 DFQATT and CDR2 SNEGSKA come from the germline V gene (reference sequence). V lost 6 bases, J lost 2 bases, and 10 bases stayed unmatched. CDR3 length equals 15 residues. The CDR3 nucleotides are TGCAGTGCCGGCCCCAGGGGGAGAACCTACAATGAGCAGTTCTTC. Translating gives CSAGPRGRTYNEQFF.

The genes are TRBV12-3 or TRBV12-4 and TRBJ2-5; 8 bases line up with TRBD2. The trim removed 4 bases at V and 4 bases at J, leaving 5 bases unmatched. The CDR3 is 14 amino acids. The CDR3 is CASSSGLVIETQYF. CDR3 sequence (DNA): TGTGCCAGCAGTTCGGGACTAGTTATAGAGACCCAGTACTTC.

This clonotype has ten or more counts. This chain joins TRBV20-1 and TRBJ1-1; the D gene is possibly TRBD1 (6 bases). The CDR3 is 14 amino acids. In germline, CDR1 is DFQATT, CDR2 SNEGSKA (reference sequence). Trimming cost V 2 bases and J 1 base, with 11 bases left between them. CDR3 in DNA: TGCAGTGCTAGACCGGGACACTCGAACACTGAAGCTTTCTTT. Translated, it gives CSARPGHSNTEAFF.

The chain recombines TRBV20-1 with TRBJ1-1; D is unresolved. The CDR3 is 11 residues long. The V gene lost 7 bases and the J gene lost 0 bases, with 6 bases spanning the gap. From germline, CDR1 is DFQATT and CDR2 SNEGSKA (reference sequence). The CDR3 bases are TGCAGTGTTCACTTGAACACTGAAGCTTTCTTT. This sequence encodes CSVHLNTEAFF.

This sequence joins TRBV4-1 and TRBJ1-1, with D unclear. CDR3 length equals 15 residues. CDR1 is MGHRA, CDR2 YSYEKL, per germline. Between the trimmed V and J ends, which lost 4 bases and 0 bases, there was a span of 12 bases. CDR3 sequence reads: CASSPVENMNTEAFF. The CDR3 region has the DNA TGCGCCAGCAGCCCAGTTGAGAACATGAACACTGAAGCTTTCTTT.

In its sample, this clonotype was seen many times. J is TRBJ2-7 and V is TRBV11-2; D uncertain. This CDR3 is 14 amino acids long. Germline CDR1 reads SGHAT; CDR2 reads FQNNGV. V was clipped by 1 base and J by 3 bases, with 10 bases between them. The CDR3 is CASSLAHGDYEQYF. The CDR3 region has the DNA TGTGCCAGCAGCTTAGCGCACGGTGACTACGAGCAGTACTTC.

This clonotype showed up many times. The chain employs TRBV18 and TRBJ1-2, with TRBD1 matching over 8 bases. The V gene end was trimmed by 3 bases and the J gene end by 5 bases; junction bases not matched to a gene: 2. Germline V lookup: CDR1 KGHSH, CDR2 LQKENI. This CDR3 region has 13 residues. The CDR3 loop is CASSPGQEYGYTF. CDR3 nucleotides: TGTGCCAGCTCACCGGGACAGGAGTATGGCTACACCTTC.

This chain links TRBV12-3 or TRBV12-4 with TRBJ1-2; D unclear. With 3 bases removed from V and 4 bases from J, the gap between germline ends came to 9 bases. The CDR3 is 13 amino acids. The CDR3 DNA is TGTGCCAGCAGTTTCGGCAGCCTCTATGGCTACACCTTC. Amino acids: CASSFGSLYGYTF.

This sequence joins TRBV3-1 and TRBJ1-4; 8 bases are shared with TRBD1. The CDR3 is 13 residues long. The germline V gene encodes CDR1 LGHDT and CDR2 YNNKEL (reference sequence). V lost 5 bases, J lost 7 bases, and 3 bases stayed unmatched. CDR3 region: CASSETGAEKLFF. The CDR3 bases are TGTGCCAGCAGCGAGACAGGGGCTGAAAAACTGTTTTTT.

This clonotype came up many times. The CDR3, as DNA: TGCAGTGCTAGAGATGTCCTTAGACTAGCTGAGGGCTCCTACGAGCAGTACTTC. It specifies CSARDVLRLAEGSYEQYF. The chain has TRBV20-1 and TRBJ2-7; 7 bases line up with TRBD2. The V and J ends lost 0 bases and 0 bases, in that order; junction bases with no gene match: 14. CDR3 length equals 18 residues. Germline V gives CDR1 DFQATT, CDR2 SNEGSKA (reference sequence).

This chain joins TRBV9 and TRBJ2-1; D may be TRBD2 (5 bases). This CDR3 has 15 residues. From germline, CDR1 is SGDLS and CDR2 YYNGEE. Trimming stripped 3 bases from V and 3 bases from J, with 13 bases between. Written as DNA, the CDR3 is TGTGCCAGCAGCGCCACGGGAATGAACTACAATGAGCAGTTCTTC. Its protein product is CASSATGMNYNEQFF.

This clonotype was seen at least ten times. The J gene is TRBJ1-5, the V gene TRBV16; 7 bases agree with TRBD1. The CDR3 extends over 15 amino acids. Trimming removed 0 bases from V and 2 bases from J; junction bases left unmatched: 1. Germline CDR1 is KGHSY and CDR2 is FQNENV. This chain's CDR3 is CASSQSGTGNQPQHF. The DNA for the CDR3 is TGTGCCAGCAGCCAATCGGGGACAGGCAATCAGCCCCAGCATTTT.

There are a few counts of this clonotype. The chain combines TRBV6-1 with TRBJ2-6, with a possible D match to TRBD1 (5 bases). V was clipped by 7 bases and J by 3 bases, with 28 bases between them. CDR1 and CDR2 (germline): MNHNS, SASEGT. The CDR3 is 20 residues long. CDR3 amino acids: CASNLSPMQGRAGGANVLTF. As DNA, the CDR3 is TGTGCCAGCAATCTGAGCCCAATGCAAGGCAGGGCCGGTGGGGCCAACGTCCTGACTTTC.

This clonotype appeared many times. The rearrangement joins TRBV10-3 to TRBJ2-7; possibly TRBD2 for D (5 bases). Germline lookup yields CDR1 ENHRY and CDR2 SYGVKD. V lost 5 bases to trimming and J lost 3 bases, with 8 bases between them. The CDR3 is made up of 12 amino acids. The CDR3 coding sequence is TGTGCCATCAGTAACGGGGTCTACGAGCAGTACTTC. It codes for CAISNGVYEQYF.

V gene TRBV19 combines with J gene TRBJ1-6, with D possibly matching TRBD1 (6 bases). The V and J ends lost 6 bases and 4 bases respectively, with 19 bases between them. CDR3 length: 17 residues. Looked up from germline, CDR1 is LNHDA and CDR2 is SQIVND (reference sequence). CDR3 in DNA: TGTGCCAGTAGCTCCAGGGGACGAGGGGCATATAATTCACCCCTCCACTTT. It specifies CASSSRGRGAYNSPLHF.

With respect to this clonotype: Since a much larger clone is just one base distant, this may be a read error. CDR3 DNA: TGTGCCAGCAGCGCAAGCCGGGACACAGGCTCCTGCGAGCAGTACTTC. It specifies CASSASRDTGSCEQYF. The rearrangement joins TRBV2 to TRBJ2-7, with a possible D match to TRBD1 (6 bases). This CDR3 has 16 residues. CDR1 SNHLY and CDR2 FYNNEI come from the germline V gene.

This clonotype was detected only a few times. J is TRBJ2-3 and V is TRBV19; no clear D gene. V was clipped by 3 bases and J by 0 bases, with 7 bases between them. Germline V CDR1 and CDR2: LNHDA, SQIVND (reference sequence). The CDR3 runs to 14 residues. The CDR3 sequence: CASSIAYSTDTQYF. In DNA form, the CDR3 reads TGTGCCAGTAGTATCGCATACAGCACAGATACGCAGTATTTT.

The chain has TRBV2 and TRBJ1-1; the D is unclear. This CDR3 comprises 10 residues. The ends were cut back, 11 bases at V and 9 bases at J, with 13 bases in the middle. Germline V gene lookup returns CDR1 SNHLY and CDR2 FYNNEI. CDR3 loop: CAAPPSKAFF. The DNA of the CDR3 is TGTGCCGCCCCCCCCAGTAAAGCTTTCTTT.

This clonotype appeared many times. The CDR3 DNA reads TGTGCCAGCAGCCAACAGGGGATTAATGAAAAACTGTTTTTT. Amino acid sequence: CASSQQGINEKLFF. The chain employs TRBV3-1 and TRBJ1-4; tentative D call: TRBD1 (6 bases). Trimming left V 2 bases short and J 4 bases short, with 8 bases between. The CDR3 extends over 14 amino acids. Germline CDR1 reads LGHDT; CDR2 reads YNNKEL (reference sequence).

The rearrangement joins TRBV7-9 to TRBJ2-1; TRBD2 matches at 12 bases. V dropped 6 bases and J dropped 6; count of bases not matched to a gene: 6. This CDR3 comprises 15 residues. Looked up from germline, CDR1 is SEHNR and CDR2 is FQNEAQ (reference sequence). CDR3 loop: CASRPSGRASNEQFF. CDR3 sequence (DNA): TGTGCCAGCAGGCCTAGCGGGAGGGCGTCCAATGAGCAGTTCTTC.